The 24 T cell receptor beta chains below were found in one sample sequenced in a study of circulating CD8 cells and anti-PD-1 response in melanoma. Each library started from roughly 15 ng of total RNA using the QIAseq Immune Repertoire TCR panel. One entry per CDR3 protein results from TCRdb running MiXCR on the reads. Of approximately 1,000 distinct CDR3 sequences in the sample, approximately 9.1% were seen once. Live CD3+CD8+TCRalphabeta+ cells were sorted into four subsets by PD-1 and/or TIGIT. The sample in question was CD8+ T cells from PBMCs, obtained at baseline or after one month of anti-PD-1 therapy (not recorded which). The receptor set was obtained from a human donor with melanoma.

This clonotype is deemed medium-sized. V usage is TRBV18 and J usage is TRBJ2-1; D uncertain. The CDR3 sequence is 12 residues long. Trimming cost V 3 bases and J 4 bases, with 4 bases left between them. Germline CDR1 KGHSH, CDR2 LQKENI. The CDR3 region is CASSPIYNEQFF. The CDR3 DNA is TGTGCCAGCTCACCGATATACAATGAGCAGTTCTTC.

This clonotype is classed as medium-sized. This chain joins TRBV4-2 and TRBJ2-7; 9 positions agree with TRBD1. CDR1 and CDR2 (germline): LGHNA, YNFKEQ. This CDR3 is built from 16 residues. J gave up 5 bases and V 0 bases, and 8 bases lay outside the gene matches. The CDR3 protein is CASSQDVGTGSHEQYF. The CDR3 region has the DNA TGTGCCAGCAGCCAAGATGTGGGGACAGGGTCACACGAGCAGTACTTC.

This clonotype is medium-sized in the sample. The chain links TRBV24-1 to TRBJ1-3, with no clear D. V shed 6 bases and J shed 0 bases, with 11 bases lying between them. From germline, CDR1 is KGHDR and CDR2 SFDVKD. This CDR3 comprises 15 residues. CDR3 coding DNA: TGTGCCACCAGTCAAGCAGGCCACTCTGGAAACACCATATATTTT. It encodes CATSQAGHSGNTIYF.

Judged by abundance, this clonotype is medium-sized. The chain has TRBV7-3 and TRBJ2-1, with D hard to call. V was shortened by 5 bases and J by 4 bases, with 12 bases between the two germline ends. Germline V gives CDR1 SGHTA, CDR2 FQGTGA. The CDR3 sequence is 14 residues long. CDR3 DNA sequence: TGTGCCAGCAGCCCCCTCGGCAGTTACAATGAGCAGTTCTTC. Translating gives CASSPLGSYNEQFF.

By frequency in the sample, this clonotype is medium-sized. V usage is TRBV27 and J usage is TRBJ2-2, with TRBD2 identical over 7 bases. The CDR3 is 15 amino acids. V shed 4 bases and J 1 base; nucleotides not matched to a gene: 3. CDR1 is MNHEY, CDR2 SMNVEV, per germline (reference sequence). The CDR3 nucleotides read TGTGCCAGCAGTTGGGAGCGGGAGAACACCGGGGAGCTGTTTTTT. Residues: CASSWERENTGELFF.

This clonotype is medium-sized (0.01 to 0.1%). An end of the junction differs from the germline gene, which may be a read error. J is TRBJ2-1 and V is TRBV4-1; the match to TRBD1 covers 7 bases. Germline V CDR1 and CDR2: MGHRA, YSYEKL. The CDR3 sequence is 15 residues long. The CDR3 protein is CVSSQDRAGYNEQFF. For the CDR3, the DNA is TGCGTCAGCAGCCAAGACAGGGCAGGATACAATGAGCAGTTCTTC.

There are a few counts of this clonotype. The rearrangement uses TRBV29-1 and TRBJ1-2; no reliable D call. CDR1 and CDR2 (germline): SQVTM, ANQGSEA. The CDR3 length is 14 residues. The V gene lost 7 bases and the J gene lost 3 bases, with 18 bases spanning the gap. For the CDR3, the DNA is TGCAGCGCGAGTCTTCGAGCGAGTGACTATGGCTACACCTTC. This gives the protein CSASLRASDYGYTF.

In its sample, this clonotype is medium-sized. The rearrangement joins TRBV27 to TRBJ2-1; TRBD1 is a possible D gene (6 bases). The CDR3 has 15 amino acids. Germline-derived CDR1 and CDR2 are MNHEY and SMNVEV (reference sequence). V was trimmed by 1 base and J by 4 bases, leaving 11 bases between them. The CDR3 DNA reads TGTGCCAGCAGTTTATTAGGACAGCTATACAATGAGCAGTTCTTC. It is translated as CASSLLGQLYNEQFF.

The rearrangement links TRBV19 to TRBJ2-2; D gene ambiguous. V was pared by 4 bases and J by 4 bases, with 10 bases between. The CDR3 is 14 residues long. Germline CDR1 LNHDA, CDR2 SQIVND (reference sequence). Written as DNA, the CDR3 is TGTGCCAGTAGTACCTGGACCTCCACCGGGGAGCTGTTTTTT. Translating gives CASSTWTSTGELFF.

This clonotype is medium-sized (0.01 to 0.1%). The CDR3 sequence: CASSSLGPAGGTDTQYF. In DNA, the CDR3 is TGTGCCAGCAGTTCCCTGGGGCCAGCGGGGGGGACAGATACGCAGTATTTT. The rearrangement joins TRBV27 to TRBJ2-3; TRBD2 matches at 10 bases. The junction had 10 bases not matched to a gene; V was cut back by 4 bases and J by 3 bases. Germline CDR1 and CDR2: MNHEY and SMNVEV (reference sequence). This CDR3 comprises 17 residues.

This clonotype rates as medium-sized. V is TRBV19 and J is TRBJ2-2; the match to TRBD1 covers 9 bases. V lost 5 bases, J lost 5 bases, and 12 bases stayed unmatched. The CDR3 spans 17 residues. Germline assignment: CDR1 LNHDA and CDR2 SQIVND (reference sequence). The CDR3: CASSLPPDRGGTGELFF. DNA for the CDR3: TGTGCCAGTAGTCTCCCCCCCGACAGGGGGGGTACCGGGGAGCTGTTTTTT. The variable domain in full, with the rest retrieved from reference TRBV19 and TRBJ2-2, is DGGITQSPKYLFRKEGQNVTLSCEQNLNHDAMYWYRQDPGQGLRLIYYSQIVNDFQKGDIAEGYSVSREKKESFPLTVTSAQKNPTAFYLCASSLPPDRGGTGELFFGEGSRLTVL.

This clonotype counts as large. This chain joins TRBV14 and TRBJ2-3; the D gene is possibly TRBD1 (5 bases). With 0 bases removed from V and 5 bases from J, the gap between germline ends came to 33 bases. Germline V gene sequence: CDR1 SGHDN, CDR2 FVKESK. This CDR3 has 22 residues. CDR3 region: CASSQDQRRSALGQKRGDTQYF. The DNA for the CDR3 is TGTGCCAGCAGCCAAGATCAAAGGCGGAGCGCCTTAGGGCAGAAAAGGGGAGATACGCAGTATTTT.

This clonotype is termed medium-sized. The chain joins TRBV19 to TRBJ2-1; 7 positions agree with TRBD2. The germline V gene encodes CDR1 LNHDA and CDR2 SQIVND (reference sequence). This CDR3 has 15 amino acids. V was clipped by 6 bases and J by 7 bases; unmatched bases: 12. The CDR3 here is CASSTYGGGRNEQFF. DNA for the CDR3: TGTGCCAGTAGCACGTACGGCGGGGGTCGGAATGAGCAGTTCTTC.

Relative to its sample, this clonotype is medium-sized (0.01 to 0.1%). V gene TRBV7-3 combines with J gene TRBJ1-2; D unclear. The CDR3 is 13 residues long. V was clipped by 1 base and J by 4 bases, with 7 bases between them. Germline V gives CDR1 SGHTA, CDR2 FQGTGA. CDR3 nucleotide sequence: TGTGCCAGCAGCTTAAATGAGGGCTATGGCTACACCTTC. Encoded protein: CASSLNEGYGYTF.

Judged by abundance, this clonotype is large. This chain joins TRBV19 and TRBJ1-1, with 8 bases aligning to TRBD1. Per germline, CDR1 LNHDA and CDR2 SQIVND (reference sequence). The trim removed 8 bases at V and 2 bases at J, leaving 4 bases unmatched. The CDR3 length is 13 residues. CDR3 DNA: TGTGCCAGTGTCGGACAGGGAAACACTGAAGCTTTCTTT. It is translated as CASVGQGNTEAFF.

By sample share, this clonotype is medium-sized. The J gene is TRBJ1-5, the V gene TRBV12-3 or TRBV12-4; no reliable D call. This CDR3 comprises 13 residues. V was clipped by 1 base and J by 7 bases, with 8 bases between them. CDR3 DNA: TGTGCCAGCAGTTTAGGAGGTTCCCAGCCCCAGCATTTT. It yields the protein CASSLGGSQPQHF.

This clonotype is classed as medium-sized. In nucleotides, the CDR3 is TGCAGCGCGGGACAGGTTGGAGAGACCCAGTACTTC. Protein: CSAGQVGETQYF. The V gene is TRBV29-1, the J gene TRBJ2-5; 8 positions match TRBD1. J gave up 4 bases and V 7 bases, and 5 bases lay outside the gene matches. CDR1 is SQVTM, CDR2 ANQGSEA, per germline. CDR3 length: 12 residues.

The genes are TRBV20-1 and TRBJ2-4; 8 bases are shared with TRBD1. Germline-derived CDR1 and CDR2 are DFQATT and SNEGSKA (reference sequence). The junction had 10 bases not matched to a gene; V was cut back by 3 bases and J by 12 bases. There are 13 residues in the CDR3. CDR3 protein: CSARRGQDQYQYF. For the CDR3, the DNA is TGCAGTGCTAGGCGGGGACAGGATCAATATCAGTACTTC.

The chain carries TRBV7-2 and TRBJ2-3, with a tentative D call TRBD1 (5 bases). Germline V CDR1 and CDR2: SGHTA, FQGNSA. Trimming pared 5 bases from V and 0 bases from J, leaving 9 bases between. CDR3 length: 14 residues. The CDR3 nucleotides are TGTGCCAGCAGCCTAGGGGCTAGCACAGATACGCAGTATTTT. This translates into CASSLGASTDTQYF.

This clonotype is large (0.1 to 1%) in the sample. This chain connects TRBV9 to TRBJ2-1, with a possible D match to TRBD2 (5 bases). The CDR3 contains 13 residues. Deletions cut 4 bases from V and 6 bases from J, with 11 bases between. Germline V CDR1 and CDR2: SGDLS, YYNGEE. The chain's CDR3 is CASSSNGVNEQFF. For the CDR3, the DNA is TGTGCCAGCAGCTCAAACGGGGTCAATGAGCAGTTCTTC.

The chain uses TRBV19 and TRBJ1-6, with D unresolved. The CDR3 contains 15 residues. Trimming removed 7 bases from V and 9 bases from J, with 19 bases in between. Germline CDR1 is LNHDA and CDR2 is SQIVND (reference sequence). The DNA of the CDR3 is TGTGCCAGTACCCCTACCCCGGACGGGAGTTCACCCCTCCACTTT. This encodes CASTPTPDGSSPLHF. Full variable domain (remainder filled in from reference TRBV19 and TRBJ1-6): DGGITQSPKYLFRKEGQNVTLSCEQNLNHDAMYWYRQDPGQGLRLIYYSQIVNDFQKGDIAEGYSVSREKKESFPLTVTSAQKNPTAFYLCASTPTPDGSSPLHFGNGTRLTVT.

This clonotype is termed hyperexpanded. The rearrangement links TRBV29-1 to TRBJ2-3, with a weak D call TRBD2 (6 bases). The CDR3 contains 13 residues. Germline CDR1 is SQVTM and CDR2 is ANQGSEA. Trimming pared 4 bases from V and 4 bases from J, leaving 12 bases between. The CDR3 region has the DNA TGCAGCGTTGGGAGGGAGAGGTCAGATACGCAGTATTTT. This translates into CSVGRERSDTQYF.

Within the sample, this clonotype is medium-sized. The rearrangement joins TRBV14 to TRBJ1-2; 7 bases line up with TRBD1. Germline assignment: CDR1 SGHDN and CDR2 FVKESK. The ends lost 4 bases at V and 1 base at J; junction bases unmatched: 6. The CDR3 has 15 residues. The CDR3: CASSPWTGYNYGYTF. CDR3 bases: TGTGCCAGCAGCCCGTGGACAGGCTATAACTATGGCTACACCTTC.

By proportion, this clonotype is medium-sized. This chain joins TRBV20-1 and TRBJ2-1; TRBD2 aligns across 10 bases. V shed 3 bases and J 5 bases; nucleotides not matched to a gene: 7. The germline V gene encodes CDR1 DFQATT and CDR2 SNEGSKA (reference sequence). The CDR3 consists of 15 residues. For the CDR3, the DNA is TGCAGTGCTAGTTTTGAGCGGGGGGGAAACAATGAGCAGTTCTTC. Its protein product is CSASFERGGNNEQFF.